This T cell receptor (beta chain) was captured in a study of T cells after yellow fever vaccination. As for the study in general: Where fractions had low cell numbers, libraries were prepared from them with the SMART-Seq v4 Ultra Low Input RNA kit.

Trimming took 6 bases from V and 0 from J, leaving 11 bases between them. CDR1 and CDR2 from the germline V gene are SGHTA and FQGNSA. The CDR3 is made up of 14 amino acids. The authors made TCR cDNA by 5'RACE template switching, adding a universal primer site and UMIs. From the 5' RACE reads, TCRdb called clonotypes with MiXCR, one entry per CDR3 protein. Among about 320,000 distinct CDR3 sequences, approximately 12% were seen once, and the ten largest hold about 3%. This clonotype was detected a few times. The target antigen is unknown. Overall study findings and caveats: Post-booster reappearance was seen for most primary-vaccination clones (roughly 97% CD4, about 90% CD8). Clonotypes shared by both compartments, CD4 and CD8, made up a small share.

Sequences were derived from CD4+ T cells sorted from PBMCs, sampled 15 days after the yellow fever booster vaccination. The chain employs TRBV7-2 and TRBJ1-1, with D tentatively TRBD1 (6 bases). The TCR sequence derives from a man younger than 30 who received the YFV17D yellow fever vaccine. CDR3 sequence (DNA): TGTGCCAGCAGGAACGGACAGCTGAACACTGAAGCTTTCTTT. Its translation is CASRNGQLNTEAFF.